This TCR beta chain appears in the sequencing data of a study of T cells after yellow fever vaccination. Study-level findings and limits: Most clones from primary vaccination were detected again post-booster (around 96% CD4, about 88% CD8).

The CDR3 extends over 13 amino acids. Between the trimmed V and J ends, which lost 6 bases and 1 base, there was a span of 9 bases. Germline V gene sequence: CDR1 SEHNR, CDR2 FQNEAQ (reference sequence). For this clonotype: Its antigen is as yet unknown.

A universal primer site and UMIs were added as TCR cDNA was made by 5'RACE template switching. From the 5' RACE reads, TCRdb called clonotypes with MiXCR, one entry per CDR3 protein. The sample has 610,000 or so distinct CDR3 sequences, roughly an eighth seen once. V and J are TRBV7-9 and TRBJ1-1; D gene uncertain. This sequence was found in a man younger than 40 who received the YFV17D yellow fever vaccine. Sequencing used PBMCs, obtained on the day of the yellow fever booster vaccination. The CDR3 DNA is TGTGCCAGCAGGCGGGCGGGGAACACTGAAGCTTTCTTT. It codes for CASRRAGNTEAFF.